The entry below describes one T cell receptor (beta chain). In the original workflow: Researchers report that nucleated cell counts were estimated from reference gene primer amplification. The method was immunoSEQ multiplex PCR; TCRdb's version includes in-frame clones alone and lacks a portion of them. The V and J calls and clone size were taken over from that table, and D and trimming were inferred from the DNA. The data show about 120,000 clones, approximately 87% seen once. Germline loops: CDR1 SGHVS, CDR2 FNYEAQ. The CDR3 length is 13 residues. These data belong to a study of blood T cell repertoires in COVID-19. Across the study: Samples came from the United States, Italy and Spain, spanning acute and convalescent COVID-19. From T cells, B-cell-depleted T cells, or PBMCs came the material, which was cDNA or gDNA.

This clonotype originated in a woman between 50 and 59 years old with acute or convalescent COVID-19. This chain joins TRBV7-6 and TRBJ2-1; TRBD2 aligns across 7 bases. Input material: peripheral blood. The CDR3 is CATRGGRFNEQFF. The CDR3 DNA is TGTGCAACTAGGGGCGGGAGATTTAATGAGCAGTTCTTC.